This T cell receptor beta chain comes out of a study of blood T cells in healthy people across ages. Regarding this clonotype: Its antigen is unknown.

Findings of the study overall: The lack of PBMC sorting stopped any conclusive naive versus antigen-experienced comparison. Estimated diversity across one million T cells was deemed an underestimate.

The use of a sample-barcoded 5' primer and a J-beta primer mix characterized a second PCR of 7 to 11 cycles. Tagging of each cDNA molecule was performed by a template-switch adaptor with 12 random nucleotides. Any given sample supplied a minimum of 3 million CDR3-containing paired-end reads. TCRdb reprocessed the 5' RACE reads via MiXCR and lists one record per CDR3 protein. The data show 600,000 to 850,000 distinct CDR3 sequences, around 25% seen once. CDR3 size: 15 residues. From germline, CDR1 is LGHDT and CDR2 YNNKEL (reference sequence). V was shortened by 4 bases and J by 2 bases, with 11 bases between the two germline ends. These data were also filed under a second study, of T cells of mothers and their children.

Sequences were obtained from blood. The receptor comes from a boy younger than 18 in good health. The chain couples TRBV3-1 to TRBJ2-2; TRBD2 is a possible D gene (5 bases). The CDR3 loop reads CASSLDWKNTGELFF. CDR3 sequence (DNA): TGTGCCAGCAGCCTGGACTGGAAAAACACCGGGGAGCTGTTTTTT.